Listed below are T cell receptor beta chains from one sample, sequenced in a study of T cells in localized non-small cell lung cancer. Some clones are missing from TCRdb's copy, which holds only in-frame ones; the method was immunoSEQ multiplex PCR. The sample consists of approximately 23,000 clones, roughly 90% of them appearing once. The input for sequencing was PBMCs, taken before any cancer treatment. These receptors were obtained from a man aged 35-75 years with stage II lung adenocarcinoma. Each CDR3 is given with its conserved first and last residue. The D gene is left open where the match is weak. Some rows mark clone size as missing; the rest say once, few, many or name a class of expanded clone.

>TRBV2|NA|NA|TRBJ1-1
CASRRGDTEAFF
TGTGCCAGCAGGAGAGGGGACACTGAAGCTTTCTTT
>TRBV6-6|NA|TRBD1|TRBJ1-1
CASSGTAYPEAFF
TGTGCCAGCAGCGGGACAGCCTATCCTGAAGCTTTCTTT
>TRBV10-3|NA|TRBD1|TRBJ2-3
CAISPSDREDTQYF
TGTGCCATCAGTCCGTCGGACAGGGAGGATACGCAGTATTTT
>TRBV18|few|NA|TRBJ1-1
CASSPSRDWNTEAFF
TGTGCCAGCTCACCCTCCAGGGACTGGAACACTGAAGCTTTCTTT
>TRBV19|NA|TRBD2|TRBJ2-5
CASRLGGSETQYF
TGTGCCAGTAGATTGGGCGGGAGTGAGACCCAGTACTTC
>TRBV6-5|NA|NA|TRBJ1-6
CASNTGSVNSPLHF
TGTGCCAGCAACACAGGGTCGGTCAATTCACCCCTCCACTTT
>TRBV18|NA|NA|TRBJ1-5
CASSPYSNQPQHF
TGTGCCAGCTCGCCTTATAGCAATCAGCCCCAGCATTTT
>TRBV28|NA|TRBD2|TRBJ2-7
CASSPGQGLAGADEQYF
TGTGCCAGCAGCCCGGGACAGGGACTAGCGGGAGCTGATGAGCAGTACTTC
>TRBV7-9|NA|NA|TRBJ1-1
CASSLARVSRTEAFF
TGTGCCAGCAGCTTAGCAAGAGTTTCTAGGACTGAAGCTTTCTTT
>TRBV19|few|NA|TRBJ1-1
CASSIVEVSEAFF
TGTGCCAGTAGTATTGTGGAGGTCTCTGAAGCTTTCTTT
>TRBV5-1|once|TRBD2|TRBJ2-5
CASSLGTSGGGETQYF
TGCGCCAGCAGCTTAGGGACTAGCGGAGGTGGGGAGACCCAGTACTTC
>TRBV4-1|NA|TRBD2|TRBJ2-1
CASSQPTSGGGHEQFF
TGCGCCAGCAGCCAACCAACTAGCGGGGGGGGACATGAGCAGTTCTTC
>TRBV5-4|few|NA|TRBJ1-2
CASSHPRGNYGYTF
TGTGCCAGCAGCCACCCCCGGGGGAACTATGGCTACACCTTC
>TRBV15|NA|TRBD2|TRBJ2-2
CATSPGTAGVGELFF
TGTGCCACCAGCCCCGGTACGGCGGGAGTGGGGGAGCTGTTTTTT
>TRBV7-2|NA|TRBD2|TRBJ2-7
CASSLTSGGLSSYEQYF
TGTGCCAGCAGCTTAACTAGCGGGGGTCTCAGCTCCTACGAGCAGTACTTC
>TRBV28|once|TRBD1|TRBJ1-4
CASSSQGQGLNEKLFF
TGTGCCAGCAGTTCCCAGGGACAGGGCCTGAATGAAAAACTGTTTTTT
>TRBV5-6|once|TRBD1|TRBJ2-3
CASSLDGDRGRDTQYF
TGTGCCAGCAGCTTGGATGGGGACAGGGGGCGTGATACGCAGTATTTT
>TRBV21-1|NA|NA|TRBJ2-1
CASSKGGRGGYTNEQFF
TGTGCCAGCAGCAAAGGAGGACGGGGGGGATATACCAATGAGCAGTTCTTC
>TRBV6-1|once|TRBD1|TRBJ2-5
CASSWTGSQETQYF
TGTGCCAGCTCATGGACAGGGTCGCAAGAGACCCAGTACTTC
>TRBV20-1|once|NA|TRBJ2-7
CSAIQGYEQYF
TGCAGTGCTATACAGGGATACGAGCAGTACTTC
>TRBV5-1|NA|TRBD1|TRBJ2-7
CASSLGDRWYEQYF
TGCGCCAGCAGCTTGGGGGACAGGTGGTACGAGCAGTACTTC
>TRBV7-6|NA|NA|TRBJ2-1
CASKEGPGYNEQFF
TGTGCCAGCAAGGAGGGGCCGGGATACAATGAGCAGTTCTTC
>TRBV5-5|NA|TRBD1|TRBJ1-2
CASSGTVGGYTF
TGTGCCAGCAGCGGGACAGTGGGTGGCTACACCTTC
>TRBV4-1|NA|NA|TRBJ1-1
CASSQAFGTDTEAFF
TGCGCCAGCAGCCAAGCCTTCGGAACGGACACTGAAGCTTTCTTT
>TRBV11-3|NA|NA|TRBJ1-1
CASSLDGGSTEAFF
TGTGCCAGCAGCTTAGATGGGGGAAGCACTGAAGCTTTCTTT
>TRBV28|NA|TRBD1|TRBJ1-1
CASSSGGLNTEAFF
TGTGCCAGCAGTTCAGGGGGGCTAAACACTGAAGCTTTCTTT
>TRBV16|NA|NA|TRBJ1-1
CASSHSWTGMNTEAFF
TGTGCCAGCAGCCATTCCTGGACGGGTATGAACACTGAAGCTTTCTTT